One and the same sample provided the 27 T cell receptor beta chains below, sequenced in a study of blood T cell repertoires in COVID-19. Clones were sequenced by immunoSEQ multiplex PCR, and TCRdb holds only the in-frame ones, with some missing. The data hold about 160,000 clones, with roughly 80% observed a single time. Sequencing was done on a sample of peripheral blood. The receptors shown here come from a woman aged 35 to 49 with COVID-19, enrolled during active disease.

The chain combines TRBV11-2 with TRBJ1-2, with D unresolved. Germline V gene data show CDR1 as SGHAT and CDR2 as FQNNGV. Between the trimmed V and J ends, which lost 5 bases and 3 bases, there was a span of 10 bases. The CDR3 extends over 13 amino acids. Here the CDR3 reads CASSTDSYYGYTF. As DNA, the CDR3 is TGTGCCAGCAGCACTGACTCCTACTATGGCTACACCTTC.

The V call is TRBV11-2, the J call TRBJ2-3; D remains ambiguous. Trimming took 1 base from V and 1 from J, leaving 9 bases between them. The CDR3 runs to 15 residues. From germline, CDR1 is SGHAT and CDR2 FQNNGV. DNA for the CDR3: TGTGCCAGCAGCTTAGGGAGCATTCGCACAGATACGCAGTATTTT. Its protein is CASSLGSIRTDTQYF.

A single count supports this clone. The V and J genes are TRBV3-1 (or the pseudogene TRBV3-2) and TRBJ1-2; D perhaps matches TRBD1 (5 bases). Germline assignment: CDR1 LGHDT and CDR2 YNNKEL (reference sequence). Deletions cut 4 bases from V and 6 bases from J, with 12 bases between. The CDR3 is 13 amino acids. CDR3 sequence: CASSRTGGNGYTF. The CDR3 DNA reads TGTGCCAGCAGCCGCACCGGGGGAAATGGCTACACCTTC.

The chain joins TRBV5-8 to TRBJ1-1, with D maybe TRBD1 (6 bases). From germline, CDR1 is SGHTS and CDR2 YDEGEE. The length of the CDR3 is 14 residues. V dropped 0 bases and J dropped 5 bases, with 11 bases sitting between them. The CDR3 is CASSLAEGDTEAFF. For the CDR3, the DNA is TGTGCCAGCAGCTTGGCCGAGGGGGATACTGAAGCTTTCTTT.

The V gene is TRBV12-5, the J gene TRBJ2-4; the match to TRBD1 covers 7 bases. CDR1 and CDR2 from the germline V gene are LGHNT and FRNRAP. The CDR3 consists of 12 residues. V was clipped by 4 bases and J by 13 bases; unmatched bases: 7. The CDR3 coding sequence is TGTGCTAGTGGTTACCCCGGGACAGCCCAGTACTTC. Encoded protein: CASGYPGTAQYF.

The CDR3 region is CASSRTVRRGGNSPLHF. In DNA form, the CDR3 reads TGTGCCAGCAGTCGCACCGTCCGCAGGGGCGGTAATTCACCCCTCCACTTT. This chain connects TRBV28 to TRBJ1-6, with TRBD1 as a possible D gene (6 bases). Per germline, CDR1 MDHEN and CDR2 SYDVKM. CDR3 length equals 17 residues. Trimming left V 5 bases short and J 6 bases short, with 20 bases between.

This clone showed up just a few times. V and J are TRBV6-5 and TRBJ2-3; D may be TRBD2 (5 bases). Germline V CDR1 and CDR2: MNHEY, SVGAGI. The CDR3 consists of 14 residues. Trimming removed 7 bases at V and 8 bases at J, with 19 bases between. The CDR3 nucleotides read TGTGCCAGCAACAGACTCGGGTCTGGAGGTACGCAGTATTTT. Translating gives CASNRLGSGGTQYF.

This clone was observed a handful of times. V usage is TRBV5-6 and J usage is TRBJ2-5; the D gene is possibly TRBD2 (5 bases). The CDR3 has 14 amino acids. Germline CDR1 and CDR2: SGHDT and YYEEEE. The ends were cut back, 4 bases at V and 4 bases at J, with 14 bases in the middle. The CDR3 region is CASSGVEGTETQYF. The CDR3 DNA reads TGTGCCAGCAGCGGGGTAGAGGGCACAGAGACCCAGTACTTC.

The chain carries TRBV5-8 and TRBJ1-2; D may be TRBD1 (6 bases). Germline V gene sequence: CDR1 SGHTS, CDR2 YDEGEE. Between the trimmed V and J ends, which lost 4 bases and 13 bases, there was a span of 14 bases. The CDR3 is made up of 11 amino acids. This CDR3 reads CASSGTGKGTF. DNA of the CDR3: TGTGCCAGCAGCGGTACAGGGAAGGGCACCTTC.

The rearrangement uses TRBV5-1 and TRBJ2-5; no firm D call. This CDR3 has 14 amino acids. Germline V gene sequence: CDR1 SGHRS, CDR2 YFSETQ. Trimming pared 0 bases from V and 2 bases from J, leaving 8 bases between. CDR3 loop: CASSLGAVQETQYF. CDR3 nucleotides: TGCGCCAGCAGCTTGGGGGCAGTTCAAGAGACCCAGTACTTC.

The CDR3 loop is CATSGRTGGSQIIANTGELFF. The DNA for the CDR3 is TGTGCCACCAGTGGAAGGACAGGGGGAAGTCAAATAATCGCGAACACCGGGGAGCTGTTTTTT. The rearrangement uses TRBV24-1 and TRBJ2-2; 10 nucleotides line up with TRBD1. The CDR3 has 21 amino acids. The germline gives CDR1 KGHDR, CDR2 SFDVKD. Trimming cost V 5 bases and J 0 bases; bases outside gene matches: 17.

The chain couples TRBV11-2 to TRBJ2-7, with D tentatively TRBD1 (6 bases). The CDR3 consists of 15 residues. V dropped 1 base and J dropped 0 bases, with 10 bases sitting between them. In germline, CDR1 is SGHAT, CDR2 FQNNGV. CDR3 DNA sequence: TGTGCCAGCAGCTTAGCTGTAGGGGGCTCCTACGAGCAGTACGTC. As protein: CASSLAVGGSYEQYV.

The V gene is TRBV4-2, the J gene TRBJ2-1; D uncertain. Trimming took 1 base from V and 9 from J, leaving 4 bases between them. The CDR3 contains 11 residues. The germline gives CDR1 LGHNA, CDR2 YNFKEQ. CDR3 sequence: CASSQGIEQFF. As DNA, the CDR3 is TGTGCCAGCAGCCAAGGTATTGAGCAGTTCTTC.

The CDR3: CASSIQGAANTEAFF. CDR3 coding DNA: TGTGCCAGTAGTATCCAGGGGGCGGCGAACACTGAAGCTTTCTTT. V and J are TRBV19 and TRBJ1-1; 8 bases align to TRBD1. Per germline, CDR1 LNHDA and CDR2 SQIVND (reference sequence). CDR3 length: 15 amino acids. After removal of 3 bases from V and 1 base from J, the junction contained 4 bases not matched to a gene.

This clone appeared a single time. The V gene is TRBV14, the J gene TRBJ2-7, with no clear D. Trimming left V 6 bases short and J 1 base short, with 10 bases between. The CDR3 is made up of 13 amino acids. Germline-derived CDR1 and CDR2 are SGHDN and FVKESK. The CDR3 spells CASRLTTSYEQYF. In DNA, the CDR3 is TGTGCCAGCAGACTAACAACGTCCTACGAGCAGTACTTC.

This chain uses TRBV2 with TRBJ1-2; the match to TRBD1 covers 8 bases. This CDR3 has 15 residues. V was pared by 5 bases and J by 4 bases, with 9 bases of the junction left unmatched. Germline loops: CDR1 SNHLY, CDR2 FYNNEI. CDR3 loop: CASSRDRSEVYGYTF. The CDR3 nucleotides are TGTGCCAGCAGTCGGGACAGGTCGGAAGTCTATGGCTACACCTTC.

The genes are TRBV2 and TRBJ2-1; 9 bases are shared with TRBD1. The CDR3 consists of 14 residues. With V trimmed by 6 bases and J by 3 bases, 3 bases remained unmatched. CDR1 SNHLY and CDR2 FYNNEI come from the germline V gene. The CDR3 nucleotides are TGTGCCAGCAGGTGGACAGGGGACTACAATGAGCAGTTCTTC. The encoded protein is CASRWTGDYNEQFF.

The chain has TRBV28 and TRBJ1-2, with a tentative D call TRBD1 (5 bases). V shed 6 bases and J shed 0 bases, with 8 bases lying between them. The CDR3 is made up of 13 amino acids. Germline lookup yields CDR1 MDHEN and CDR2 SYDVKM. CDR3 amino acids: CASRGPTNYGYTF. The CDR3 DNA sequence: TGTGCCAGCAGGGGGCCGACTAACTATGGCTACACCTTC.

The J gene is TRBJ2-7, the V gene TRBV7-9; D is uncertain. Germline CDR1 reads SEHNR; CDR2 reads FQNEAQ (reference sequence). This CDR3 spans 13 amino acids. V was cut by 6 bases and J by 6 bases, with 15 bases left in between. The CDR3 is CASSPVGSVEQYF. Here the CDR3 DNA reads TGTGCCAGCAGTCCGGTCGGCAGCGTCGAGCAGTACTTC.

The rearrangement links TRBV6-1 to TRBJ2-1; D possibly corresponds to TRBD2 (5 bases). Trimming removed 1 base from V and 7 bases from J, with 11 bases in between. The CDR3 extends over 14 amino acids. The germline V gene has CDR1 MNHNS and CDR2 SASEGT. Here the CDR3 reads CASSEGGVKNEQFF. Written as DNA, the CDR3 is TGTGCCAGCAGTGAAGGGGGAGTGAAGAATGAGCAGTTCTTC.

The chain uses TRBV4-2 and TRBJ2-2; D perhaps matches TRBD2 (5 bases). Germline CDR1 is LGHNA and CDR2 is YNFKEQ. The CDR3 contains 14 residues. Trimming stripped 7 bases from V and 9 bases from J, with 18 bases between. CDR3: CASTYNEGSRELFF. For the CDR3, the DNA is TGTGCCAGCACTTATAACGAGGGTAGCCGGGAGCTGTTTTTT.

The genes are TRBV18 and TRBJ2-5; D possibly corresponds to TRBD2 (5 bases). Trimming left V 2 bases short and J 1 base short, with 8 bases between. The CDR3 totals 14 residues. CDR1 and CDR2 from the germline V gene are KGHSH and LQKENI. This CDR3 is CASSPGLAQETQYF. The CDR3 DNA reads TGTGCCAGCTCACCAGGGCTAGCCCAAGAGACCCAGTACTTC.

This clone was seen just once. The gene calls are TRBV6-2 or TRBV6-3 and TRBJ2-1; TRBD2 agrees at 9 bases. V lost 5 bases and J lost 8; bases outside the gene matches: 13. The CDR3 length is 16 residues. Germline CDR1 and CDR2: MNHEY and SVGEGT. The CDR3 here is CASSQGLAGTSDEQFF. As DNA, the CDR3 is TGTGCCAGCAGTCAGGGACTAGCCGGCACATCCGATGAGCAGTTCTTC.

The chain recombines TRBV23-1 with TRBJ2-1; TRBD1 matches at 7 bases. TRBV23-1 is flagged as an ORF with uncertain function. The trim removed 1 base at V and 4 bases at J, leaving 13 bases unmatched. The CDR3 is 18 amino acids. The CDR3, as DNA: TGCGCCAGCAGTCAATTGAGGCCAACAGGGGCTGGGTACAATGAGCAGTTCTTC. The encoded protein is CASSQLRPTGAGYNEQFF.

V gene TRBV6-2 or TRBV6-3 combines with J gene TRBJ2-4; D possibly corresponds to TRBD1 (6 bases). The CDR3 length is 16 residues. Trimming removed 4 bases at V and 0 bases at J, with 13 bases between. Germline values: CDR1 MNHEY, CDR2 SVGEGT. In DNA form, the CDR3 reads TGTGCCAGCAGTTCCCATGGACAGCTAGCCAAAAACATTCAGTACTTC. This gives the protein CASSSHGQLAKNIQYF.

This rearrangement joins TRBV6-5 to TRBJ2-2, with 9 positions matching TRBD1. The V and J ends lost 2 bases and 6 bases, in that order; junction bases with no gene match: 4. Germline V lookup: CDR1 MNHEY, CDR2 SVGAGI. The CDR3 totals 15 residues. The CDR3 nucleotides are TGTGCCAGCAGTTACCGGACAGGGGTCCCCGGGGAGCTGTTTTTT. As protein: CASSYRTGVPGELFF.

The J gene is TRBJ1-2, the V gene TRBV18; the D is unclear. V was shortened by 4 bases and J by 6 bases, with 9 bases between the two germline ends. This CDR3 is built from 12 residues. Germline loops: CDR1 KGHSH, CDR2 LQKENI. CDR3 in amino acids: CASSQTSDGYTF. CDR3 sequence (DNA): TGTGCCAGCTCACAAACCAGTGATGGCTACACCTTC.